These 6 T cell receptor beta chains originate from one sample sequenced in a study of cytomegalovirus exposure and HLA in healthy donors (TCRdb year 2017). The library came from the immunoSEQ multiplex PCR assay. As stored in TCRdb, this immuneACCESS dataset retains in-frame rearrangements with V and J assigned. A fraction of the clones does not appear; measured against another copy, unresolved V genes explain less than half of the discrepancy, and the remainder lacks a known reason. A total of roughly 180,000 clones appear in this sample, roughly 84% of them only once. Roughly 7% of the sample lies in the top ten. Source material: PBMCs. Receptors originate from a man younger than 35 in good health and CMV-seropositive.

The V call is TRBV7-3, the J call TRBJ2-5, with 8 bases identical to TRBD2. The V and J ends lost 8 bases and 3 bases, in that order; junction bases with no gene match: 11. Germline V gene lookup returns CDR1 SGHTA and CDR2 FQGTGA. This CDR3 is 15 amino acids long. The CDR3 sequence is CASAIRGGLKETQYF. The CDR3 DNA sequence: TGTGCCAGCGCAATCCGGGGGGGGTTAAAAGAGACCCAGTACTTC.

The rearrangement uses TRBV19 and TRBJ1-5; no clear D gene. Deletions cut 1 base from V and 9 bases from J, with 10 bases between. Germline assignment: CDR1 LNHDA and CDR2 SQIVND (reference sequence). The CDR3 has 13 residues. The chain's CDR3 is CASSIGVAGPQHF. In nucleotides, the CDR3 is TGTGCCAGTAGTATAGGTGTAGCCGGGCCCCAGCATTTT.

The chain employs TRBV7-9 and TRBJ2-3, with TRBD2 as a possible D gene (6 bases). Germline V gene lookup returns CDR1 SEHNR and CDR2 FQNEAQ (reference sequence). CDR3 length: 16 residues. Trimming shortened V by 1 base and J by 6 bases, and 17 bases separated the two germline ends. DNA for the CDR3: TGTGCCAGCAGCTTAGGACTAGTTATCATCATGGATACGCAGTATTTT. Protein sequence: CASSLGLVIIMDTQYF.

As regards this clone: This same CDR3 is encoded by further DNA sequences in the sample. V gene TRBV6-6 combines with J gene TRBJ1-1, with D perhaps matching TRBD1 (5 bases). Trimming removed 6 bases from V and 1 base from J, with 9 bases in between. The V gene's germline CDR1 is MNHNY and CDR2 SVGAGI (reference sequence). This CDR3 is built from 13 residues. The CDR3 bases are TGTGCCAGCAGACCCGGACAGAACACTGAAGCTTTCTTT. As protein: CASRPGQNTEAFF.

V usage is TRBV7-7 and J usage is TRBJ2-1, with D tentatively TRBD2 (7 bases). CDR3 length: 14 amino acids. The germline CDR1 and CDR2 sequences are SSHAT and FNYEAQ (reference sequence). Trimming shortened V by 5 bases and J by 8 bases, and 16 bases separated the two germline ends. CDR3 bases: TGTGCCAGCAGCCCGACTAGGGGGGGCGATGAGCAGTTCTTC. Amino acid sequence: CASSPTRGGDEQFF.

Only a few counts were recorded for this clone. This chain connects TRBV7-2 to TRBJ2-7, with D possibly matching TRBD2 (5 bases). V dropped 5 bases and J dropped 6 bases, with 14 bases sitting between them. Germline CDR1 and CDR2: SGHTA and FQGNSA. CDR3 length: 13 residues. CDR3 in amino acids: CASSGRRAGEQYF. The CDR3 DNA is TGTGCCAGCAGCGGCCGCCGGGCGGGCGAGCAGTACTTC.